This T cell receptor beta chain was sequenced for a study of blood T cells in healthy people across ages. With 5 bases clipped from V and 2 bases from J, the junction kept 6 bases outside the gene matches. This CDR3 has 15 amino acids. CDR1 is SGHTA and CDR2 is FQGNSA in the germline V gene. Primers used in a second PCR of roughly 6 to 11 cycles were a sample-barcoded 5' primer and a J-beta primer mix. Each CDR3 protein is one row after TCRdb ran MiXCR on the 5' RACE reads. Here the sample spans some 1.5 million distinct CDR3 sequences, 42% being singletons. Material: blood. The chain employs TRBV7-2 and TRBJ2-3; 8 nucleotides agree with TRBD2. This sequence was found in a woman between 18 and 29 years old in good health. CDR3 DNA sequence: TGTGCCAGCAGCACAGAGCGGGGGATCACAGATACGCAGTATTTT. Translation: CASSTERGITDTQYF.